Listed below are T cell receptor beta chains from one sample, sequenced in a study of regulatory T cells in long-lasting Graves disease. TCRdb ran MiXCR on the multiplex PCR reads and lists one entry per CDR3 protein. Seen here are about 520,000 distinct CDR3 sequences, approximately 12% observed once, and the top ten hold approximately 9.6%. These data also formed part of another study, on T cells in Graves' hyperthyroidism and ophthalmopathy.

Sequenced here: peripheral blood mononuclear cells (PBMCs), sampled at new diagnosis, from a patient treated with antithyroid drugs. All receptors come from a woman aged 25 to 39 with Graves disease. Both conserved end residues are part of each CDR3. Each record gives: V gene, D gene, clone size, J gene, CDR3 protein, CDR3 DNA. A D gene is named only where the DNA matches it firmly. Only part of the rows carry a size: once, few, many, or a class if the clone is expanded.

V gene: TRBV30; D gene: TRBD1; clone size: many; J gene: TRBJ2-6; CDR3 protein: CAWDRAGANVLTF; CDR3 DNA: TGTGCCTGGGACAGGGCTGGGGCCAACGTCCTGACTTTC
V gene: TRBV6-1; D gene: TRBD1; clone size: once; J gene: TRBJ1-1; CDR3 protein: CASSEAHGTGVNTEAFF; CDR3 DNA: TGTGCCAGCAGTGAAGCGCATGGGACAGGGGTGAACACTGAAGCTTTCTTT
V gene: TRBV27; D gene: TRBD2; clone size: many; J gene: TRBJ2-7; CDR3 protein: CASSSRPAGGQEQYF; CDR3 DNA: TGTGCCAGCAGTTCGCGGCCAGCGGGAGGACAGGAGCAGTACTTC
V gene: TRBV6-1; D gene: TRBD1; clone size: few; J gene: TRBJ2-7; CDR3 protein: CASSQGQDRYEQYF; CDR3 DNA: TGTGCCAGCAGTCAGGGACAGGACCGCTACGAGCAGTACTTC
V gene: TRBV20-1; D gene: .; clone size: .; J gene: TRBJ1-2; CDR3 protein: CSPGTIGYTF; CDR3 DNA: TGCAGCCCTGGGACGATTGGCTACACCTTC
V gene: TRBV3-1; D gene: TRBD2; clone size: many; J gene: TRBJ2-5; CDR3 protein: CASSQMLAGQETQYF; CDR3 DNA: TGTGCCAGCAGCCAAATGCTAGCGGGCCAAGAGACCCAGTACTTC
V gene: TRBV30; D gene: .; clone size: few; J gene: TRBJ2-3; CDR3 protein: CAWGVRGLTDTQYF; CDR3 DNA: TGTGCCTGGGGGGTCCGCGGGTTGACAGATACGCAGTATTTT
V gene: TRBV29-1; D gene: .; clone size: few; J gene: TRBJ1-1; CDR3 protein: CSVEEGRGTEAFF; CDR3 DNA: TGCAGCGTTGAAGAAGGGAGGGGCACTGAAGCTTTCTTT
V gene: TRBV2; D gene: .; clone size: many; J gene: TRBJ1-2; CDR3 protein: CASREQRNYGYTF; CDR3 DNA: TGTGCCAGCAGGGAACAGCGAAACTATGGCTACACCTTC
V gene: TRBV28; D gene: .; clone size: .; J gene: TRBJ1-5; CDR3 protein: CVSSFRGNQPQHF; CDR3 DNA: TGTGTCAGCAGTTTCCGTGGCAATCAGCCCCAGCATTTT
V gene: TRBV28; D gene: .; clone size: .; J gene: TRBJ2-7; CDR3 protein: CASGFYEQYF; CDR3 DNA: TGTGCCAGCGGTTTTTACGAGCAGTACTTC
V gene: TRBV6-1; D gene: TRBD1; clone size: .; J gene: TRBJ2-7; CDR3 protein: CASSPYRGDYEQYF; CDR3 DNA: TGTGCCAGCAGTCCCTACAGGGGGGACTACGAGCAGTACTTC
V gene: TRBV14; D gene: TRBD2; clone size: .; J gene: TRBJ2-3; CDR3 protein: CASSQGAGDVRDTQYF; CDR3 DNA: TGTGCCAGCAGCCAAGGGGCGGGAGATGTAAGAGATACGCAGTATTTT
V gene: TRBV20-1; D gene: .; clone size: .; J gene: TRBJ1-5; CDR3 protein: CSAHRQVYSNQPQHF; CDR3 DNA: TGCAGTGCCCATCGACAGGTATATAGCAATCAGCCCCAGCATTTT
V gene: TRBV6-5; D gene: .; clone size: many; J gene: TRBJ1-2; CDR3 protein: CASSYVDKGSGGYTF; CDR3 DNA: TGTGCCAGCAGTTACGTGGATAAGGGATCCGGTGGCTACACCTTC
V gene: TRBV10-2; D gene: .; clone size: few; J gene: TRBJ1-5; CDR3 protein: CASSESDQPQHF; CDR3 DNA: TGCGCCAGCAGTGAGTCGGACCAGCCCCAGCATTTT
V gene: TRBV9; D gene: TRBD2; clone size: few; J gene: TRBJ2-7; CDR3 protein: CASSVGSGNKYEQYF; CDR3 DNA: TGTGCCAGCAGCGTAGGAAGCGGGAATAAATACGAGCAGTACTTC
V gene: TRBV7-9; D gene: .; clone size: many; J gene: TRBJ1-5; CDR3 protein: CASSLEGVQPQHF; CDR3 DNA: TGTGCCAGCAGCTTAGAAGGAGTCCAGCCCCAGCATTTT
V gene: TRBV7-2; D gene: TRBD1; clone size: many; J gene: TRBJ1-1; CDR3 protein: CASTPTGARHSNTEAFF; CDR3 DNA: TGTGCCAGCACCCCCACAGGGGCACGCCATTCGAACACTGAAGCTTTCTTT
V gene: TRBV15; D gene: .; clone size: many; J gene: TRBJ2-5; CDR3 protein: CATSWQRPTETQYF; CDR3 DNA: TGTGCCACCAGCTGGCAGAGACCCACCGAGACCCAGTACTTC
V gene: TRBV30; D gene: .; clone size: .; J gene: TRBJ2-1; CDR3 protein: CAWSVICWASEDEQFF; CDR3 DNA: TGTGCCTGGAGTGTAATCTGTTGGGCCTCTGAAGATGAGCAGTTCTTC
V gene: TRBV6-2/TRBV6-3; D gene: .; clone size: many; J gene: TRBJ2-6; CDR3 protein: CASRPDRTGANVLTF; CDR3 DNA: TGTGCCAGCAGACCTGACAGGACTGGGGCCAACGTCCTGACTTTC
V gene: TRBV11-2; D gene: TRBD2; clone size: many; J gene: TRBJ2-1; CDR3 protein: CASSSLRAGVGNEQFF; CDR3 DNA: TGTGCCAGCAGCTCCCTACGAGCGGGAGTAGGCAATGAGCAGTTCTTC
V gene: TRBV12-3/TRBV12-4; D gene: .; clone size: many; J gene: TRBJ1-1; CDR3 protein: CASSFGSRVRGTEAFF; CDR3 DNA: TGTGCCAGCAGTTTTGGGTCCAGGGTGCGGGGCACTGAAGCTTTCTTT
V gene: TRBV13; D gene: TRBD1; clone size: few; J gene: TRBJ1-6; CDR3 protein: CASGWTGGRENSPLHF; CDR3 DNA: TGTGCCAGCGGATGGACAGGTGGACGGGAGAATTCACCCCTCCACTTT
V gene: TRBV6-2/TRBV6-3; D gene: TRBD2; clone size: many; J gene: TRBJ2-1; CDR3 protein: CASSAAGVYNEQFF; CDR3 DNA: TGTGCCAGCAGCGCAGCGGGAGTGTACAATGAGCAGTTCTTC
V gene: TRBV11-2; D gene: TRBD2; clone size: many; J gene: TRBJ2-1; CDR3 protein: CASSLSRTSGAEQFF; CDR3 DNA: TGTGCCAGCAGCTTATCGCGGACTAGCGGGGCCGAGCAGTTCTTC
V gene: TRBV6-1; D gene: TRBD2; clone size: many; J gene: TRBJ2-7; CDR3 protein: CASSPRGSGAYEQYF; CDR3 DNA: TGTGCCAGCAGTCCCCGGGGTAGCGGGGCCTACGAGCAGTACTTC
V gene: TRBV4-3; D gene: TRBD1; clone size: many; J gene: TRBJ2-2; CDR3 protein: CASSPTGVGTGELFF; CDR3 DNA: TGCGCCAGCAGCCCGACAGGGGTTGGCACCGGGGAGCTGTTTTTT
V gene: TRBV20-1; D gene: TRBD2; clone size: few; J gene: TRBJ2-1; CDR3 protein: CSAPRGLAGYNEQFF; CDR3 DNA: TGCAGTGCCCCCCGGGGACTAGCGGGCTACAATGAGCAGTTCTTC
V gene: TRBV10-3; D gene: .; clone size: .; J gene: TRBJ2-1; CDR3 protein: CAISESLAKFF; CDR3 DNA: TGTGCCATCAGTGAGTCCCTAGCTAAGTTCTTC
V gene: TRBV6-1; D gene: .; clone size: .; J gene: TRBJ1-1; CDR3 protein: CASTSGTANTEAFF; CDR3 DNA: TGTGCCAGCACCTCCGGGACGGCGAACACTGAAGCTTTCTTT
V gene: TRBV6-1; D gene: .; clone size: many; J gene: TRBJ1-1; CDR3 protein: CASRPPRGRTEAFF; CDR3 DNA: TGTGCCAGCAGACCCCCTCGGGGGAGGACTGAAGCTTTCTTT
V gene: TRBV29-1; D gene: TRBD1; clone size: many; J gene: TRBJ1-2; CDR3 protein: CSVDHGQGSYGYTF; CDR3 DNA: TGCAGCGTCGACCATGGACAGGGAAGCTATGGCTACACCTTC
V gene: TRBV2; D gene: .; clone size: many; J gene: TRBJ1-3; CDR3 protein: CASRGDVGNTIYF; CDR3 DNA: TGTGCCAGCAGGGGGGACGTAGGAAACACCATATATTTT